This T cell receptor (beta chain) was captured by sequencing in a study of T cell responses to AZD1222 COVID-19 vaccine. Study-wide results and limits: There were repertoire samples only from the period after the peak T cell response.

The CDR3 loop spans 14 amino acids. Trimming stripped 5 bases from V and 2 bases from J, with 10 bases between. Per the germline V gene, CDR1 is SGHDN and CDR2 is FVKESK. In the case of this clone: What it binds is not known.

Generated by immunoSEQ multiplex PCR, the TCRdb table keeps only in-frame clones and is missing some. This table holds some 140,000 clones, about 90% found once. The sequenced sample was peripheral blood, obtained on day 0 of AZD1222 vaccination. This receptor was taken from an adult in good health. The rearrangement links TRBV14 to TRBJ2-1, with a weak D call TRBD2 (5 bases). The CDR3 DNA is TGTGCCAGCAGCGCTCGGACTGCCTACAATGAGCAGTTCTTC. It is translated as CASSARTAYNEQFF.